Below, 8 T cell receptor beta chains from the same sample are listed, as sequenced in a study. Using its own MiXCR run on the 5' RACE reads, TCRdb lists one record per CDR3 protein. This sample carries fewer than 9,000 distinct CDR3 sequences, under 60% of them seen once, and the ten largest clones take approximately 5%. Material: memory CD4+ T cells sorted from a lymph node. As to subset: memory CD4+ T cells, CD4+CD45RO+CD25-. Receptor source: a female donor with breast cancer.

This CDR3 is CAWSEGLGRAYEQYF. The CDR3 bases are TGTGCCTGGAGTGAGGGTCTGGGAAGGGCCTACGAGCAGTACTTC. This chain joins TRBV30 and TRBJ2-7; D not resolved. The CDR3 covers 15 residues. Per the germline V gene, CDR1 is GTSNPN and CDR2 is SVGIG (reference sequence). With 1 base removed from V and 2 bases from J, the gap between germline ends came to 15 bases.

This clonotype was counted a few times. The rearrangement uses TRBV6-6 and TRBJ2-3; TRBD2 matches 13 bases. V was clipped by 5 bases and J by 5 bases; unmatched bases: 7. In germline, CDR1 is MNHNY, CDR2 SVGAGI (reference sequence). The CDR3 sequence is 16 residues long. In DNA form, the CDR3 reads TGTGCCAGCAGTGAGAGGACTAGCGGGAGTGTAGATACGCAGTATTTT. Translated: CASSERTSGSVDTQYF.

The chain combines TRBV12-3 or TRBV12-4 with TRBJ2-5; a possible D gene is TRBD2 (5 bases). The CDR3 length is 14 residues. V was cut by 4 bases and J by 2 bases, with 11 bases left in between. DNA for the CDR3: TGTGCCAGCAGTTCGCCGGGGATACAAGAGACCCAGTACTTC. It specifies CASSSPGIQETQYF.

The chain recombines TRBV5-1 with TRBJ1-2; D is ambiguous. The V end lost 3 bases, the J end lost 5 bases, and 20 bases lay between the germline ends. The CDR3 has 16 residues. CDR1 is SGHRS and CDR2 is YFSETQ in the germline V gene. In DNA form, the CDR3 reads TGCGCCAGCAGCTGGGTTGAGGGCCGGGATGAATATGGCTACACCTTC. Residues: CASSWVEGRDEYGYTF.

V is TRBV20-1 and J is TRBJ2-1; 11 bases match TRBD2. This CDR3 has 18 amino acids. Trimming removed 3 bases from V and 4 bases from J; junction bases left unmatched: 14. Germline CDR1 reads DFQATT; CDR2 reads SNEGSKA (reference sequence). CDR3 protein: CSASFLWGGTSGYNEQFF. The DNA for the CDR3 is TGCAGTGCTAGTTTTTTATGGGGCGGGACTAGCGGTTACAATGAGCAGTTCTTC.

The V gene is TRBV7-2, the J gene TRBJ1-5; D not certain. CDR3 length equals 14 residues. CDR1 is SGHTA, CDR2 FQGNSA, per germline. The germline V and J ends were trimmed by 4 bases and 5 bases, with 12 bases remaining between them. The DNA of the CDR3 is TGTGCCAGCAGCTCCCAGGCGGCAGATCAGCCCCAGCATTTT. Translation gives CASSSQAADQPQHF.

The chain recombines TRBV7-9 with TRBJ2-7; D not resolved. Per germline, CDR1 SEHNR and CDR2 FQNEAQ (reference sequence). The CDR3 is 14 residues long. V lost 6 bases and J 0 bases, leaving 12 bases between the germline ends. CDR3 in DNA: TGTGCCAGCAGGACTTCCCCGGGCTCCTACGAGCAGTACTTC. Translated, it gives CASRTSPGSYEQYF.

V gene TRBV9 combines with J gene TRBJ2-3, with 8 bases fitting TRBD2. Germline V lookup: CDR1 SGDLS, CDR2 YYNGEE. This CDR3 comprises 16 residues. Losses at the gene ends were 3 bases for V and 2 bases for J; bases not matched to a gene: 8. The CDR3 DNA reads as TGTGCCAGCAGCGCCCGACTAGCGACCCTCACAGATACGCAGTATTTT. Protein: CASSARLATLTDTQYF.